This T cell receptor (beta chain) came from a study of shared T cell receptors in the human thymus. This CDR3 has 13 amino acids. V was clipped by 5 bases and J by 4 bases; unmatched bases: 4. Germline V gene lookup returns CDR1 SNHLY and CDR2 FYNNEI. Sequencing was performed with immunoSEQ multiplex PCR; in TCRdb, only in-frame clones are kept and a portion is missing. The sample has 720,000 or so clones, 80% to 90% seen once; the top ten hold about 0.0098%. A further study also used this sample, focusing on human thymus T cells. That paper adds: Each of the donors was a healthy Finnish infant who was undergoing open corrective cardiac surgery for congenital heart defects. The thymus was resected at corrective cardiac surgery. Blood and thymic repertoires both appeared biased in V and J gene usage. Related research reported highly overlapping thymic repertoires among unrelated individuals.

The sequencing input was thymocytes. This TCR derives from a girl in the first two years of life with a congenital heart defect. This chain uses TRBV2 with TRBJ2-5; 7 nucleotides line up with TRBD2. The CDR3 nucleotides are TGTGCCAGCAGTCAACTAGCGAGAGAGACCCAGTACTTC. It yields the protein CASSQLARETQYF.